The rows below give T cell receptor beta chains drawn from one sample of a study of blood T cell repertoires in COVID-19. Generated by immunoSEQ multiplex PCR, the TCRdb table keeps only in-frame clones and is missing some. The table lists 100,000 to 130,000 clones, around nine tenths of them singletons, with approximately 1.3% in the top ten. The sequenced sample was peripheral blood. Source of these receptors: a woman aged 25 to 39 with acute or convalescent COVID-19. CDR3s leave out the opening cysteine and the closing phenylalanine or tryptophan.

v_call: TRBV24-1; cdr3_aa: ATSAGQGENYGYT
v_call: TRBV28; cdr3_aa: ASRTGQGASYNEQF
v_call: TRBV5-8; cdr3_aa: ASSLTRASPLH
v_call: TRBV9; cdr3_aa: ASSVAGLSNQPQH
v_call: TRBV9; cdr3_aa: ASSVDTGPYGYT
v_call: TRBV7-2; cdr3_aa: ASSLAPPLTSGRGEQY
v_call: TRBV9; cdr3_aa: ASSPYDGQARSYT
v_call: TRBV2; cdr3_aa: ATRPGLNSPLH
v_call: TRBV4-1; cdr3_aa: ASSQEQGTAEAF
v_call: TRBV7-2; cdr3_aa: ASSHGLAGFPREVQY
v_call: TRBV19; cdr3_aa: ASSRTGGSYNSPLH
v_call: TRBV14; cdr3_aa: ASSRGLAGGYFEQY
v_call: TRBV2; cdr3_aa: ASSEDAGPSTDTQY
v_call: TRBV2; cdr3_aa: AGNLQGAL
v_call: TRBV4-2; cdr3_aa: ASSHPPRGQRAYNEQF
v_call: TRBV3-1/TRBV3-2; cdr3_aa: ASSQERSAGVGQPQH
v_call: TRBV5-6; cdr3_aa: ASSLAAFTYEQY
v_call: TRBV29-1; cdr3_aa: SVSDGNEKLF
v_call: TRBV19; cdr3_aa: ASSQRPGQGYEQY
v_call: TRBV6-2/TRBV6-3; cdr3_aa: ASSYGAGQTQH
v_call: TRBV9; cdr3_aa: ASSDGGLAPPPFTDTQY
v_call: TRBV11-2; cdr3_aa: ASSPATVVRYEQY
v_call: TRBV28; cdr3_aa: ASRRTGTSGYNEQF
v_call: TRBV27; cdr3_aa: ASSLTGVSPLH
v_call: TRBV13; cdr3_aa: ASSPDRGRTEAF
v_call: TRBV11-2; cdr3_aa: ASAGDGTSTDTQY
v_call: TRBV3-1/TRBV3-2; cdr3_aa: ASSQRLAGEGRNEQF
v_call: TRBV19; cdr3_aa: ASNSRTGNTDTQY
v_call: TRBV19; cdr3_aa: ASSLPRDRVSGANVLT
v_call: TRBV24-1; cdr3_aa: ATKGQGGTSGYEQY
v_call: TRBV28; cdr3_aa: ASSRQGAANTEAF
v_call: TRBV18; cdr3_aa: ASSPGTPEAF
v_call: TRBV6-5; cdr3_aa: ASSLQQNQPQH
v_call: TRBV5-1; cdr3_aa: ASSLESGGAGNTIY
v_call: TRBV12-5; cdr3_aa: ASGLGTGNYEQY
v_call: TRBV24-1; cdr3_aa: ATRPGRAAGTEAF
v_call: TRBV6-5; cdr3_aa: ASSSRDRGQETQY
v_call: TRBV30; cdr3_aa: AWSGQGNQPQH
v_call: TRBV5-5; cdr3_aa: ASNPGIRFLSGANVLT
v_call: TRBV7-6; cdr3_aa: ASSGTGDYEQY
v_call: TRBV13; cdr3_aa: ASSLVNTRDEQF